This is a list of T cell receptor beta chains from one sample in a study of blood T cells in healthy people across ages. MiXCR was run by TCRdb on the 5' RACE reads, yielding one entry per CDR3 protein. The sample has almost 550,000 distinct CDR3 sequences; about 24% are singletons. The sample also formed part of further work on T cells of mothers and their children.

Sequencing was performed on blood. The receptor set was obtained from a boy between 10 and 17 years old in good health. Both conserved end residues are part of each CDR3. Fields, in order: J gene, clone size, V gene, D gene, CDR3 DNA, CDR3 protein. The D gene is left open where the match is weak. Rows give clone size only sometimes, using once, few, many, or a class for an expanded clone.

TRBJ1-5 . TRBV20-1 . TGCAGTGCTAGAGTAGGTCACAGGGATCAGCCCCAGCATTTT CSARVGHRDQPQHF
TRBJ2-6 few TRBV6-2/TRBV6-3 . TGTGCCAGCAGTTACTCGTTGGCTGGGGCCAACGTCCTGACTTTC CASSYSLAGANVLTF
TRBJ1-4 . TRBV9 . TGTGCCAGCAGCCCTCAGGTCCAGGGGGAAAAACTGTTTTTT CASSPQVQGEKLFF
TRBJ2-2 . TRBV7-2 TRBD2 TGTGCCAGCAGCCCCCTAGCGGCCACCGGGGAGCTGTTTTTT CASSPLAATGELFF
TRBJ2-1 . TRBV27 TRBD1 TGTGCCAGCAGTTATCGTGGACAGGGGAGAAATGAGCAGTTCTTC CASSYRGQGRNEQFF
TRBJ2-3 few TRBV7-2 TRBD2 TGTGCCAGCTCCATCCAGGCTAGCGGGAGAGTAGATACGCAGTATTTT CASSIQASGRVDTQYF
TRBJ2-4 . TRBV20-1 TRBD1 TGCAGTGCTAGTCAGGGGGCCGCAAACATTCAGTACTTC CSASQGAANIQYF
TRBJ2-1 few TRBV4-3 TRBD2 TGCGCCAGCAGCCAAGATCGGATAGCGGGAGGTAATGAGCAGTTCTTC CASSQDRIAGGNEQFF
TRBJ1-1 few TRBV7-9 . TGTGCCAGCAGCCAAAGCGGGAGGTATGAAGCTTTCTTT CASSQSGRYEAFF
TRBJ1-4 few TRBV4-3 TRBD1 TGCGCCAGCAGCCACTTCGGACAGGGTACAACTAATGAAAAACTGTTTTTT CASSHFGQGTTNEKLFF
TRBJ2-7 few TRBV18 . TGTGCCAGCTTATCGCGTCAGGGCCACGAGCAGTACTTC CASLSRQGHEQYF
TRBJ1-5 few TRBV20-1 TRBD1 TGCAGTGCTAGGTGGACAGGGCGTAGCAATCAGCCCCAGCATTTT CSARWTGRSNQPQHF
TRBJ2-1 few TRBV6-5 TRBD2 TGTGCCAGCAGTTACGGGCTAGCGGGAGGTGAGGATGAGCAGTTCTTC CASSYGLAGGEDEQFF
TRBJ1-2 . TRBV4-1 . TGCGCCAGCAGCCAAGATTTAACTAACTATGGCTACACCTTC CASSQDLTNYGYTF
TRBJ2-7 . TRBV3-1 . TGTGCCAGCAGCGAGACTAGTTGGGAGCAGTACTTC CASSETSWEQYF
TRBJ2-5 . TRBV7-9 . TGTGCCAGCAGCTTAGCAGGACGGAGACAAGAGACCCAGTACTTC CASSLAGRRQETQYF
TRBJ1-2 . TRBV19 . TGTGCCAGTACCAGGGGTAGCTATGGCTACACCTTC CASTRGSYGYTF
TRBJ2-3 few TRBV3-1 . TGTGCCAGCAGCGCCCGGGACTCCCAGGATACGCAGTATTTT CASSARDSQDTQYF
TRBJ2-7 . TRBV29-1 TRBD1 TGCAGCGTTGAAGATGGGACAGGGAGTTACGAGCAGTACTTC CSVEDGTGSYEQYF
TRBJ2-3 . TRBV11-1 . TGTGCCAGCAGCTTAGCGGGCTCTGGCCGGGGCCATACGCAGTATTTT CASSLAGSGRGHTQYF
TRBJ2-7 . TRBV5-6 TRBD1 TGTGCCAGCAGCTTCACCGGGACAGGCCTTCACGAGCAGTACTTC CASSFTGTGLHEQYF
TRBJ2-5 many TRBV11-2 TRBD2 TGTGCCAGCAGCTTAGGACTAGCGGGGGGCCTCATAAACTTATACCAAGAGACCCAGTACTTC CASSLGLAGGLINLYQETQYF
TRBJ2-7 few TRBV12-3/TRBV12-4 . TGTGCCAGCAGTCTGGGGCGCACCGAGCAGTACTTC CASSLGRTEQYF
TRBJ2-5 . TRBV7-8 . TGTGCCAGCAGCCGGAGGACAAGTAAGGCGAGTGAGCAGTACTTC CASSRRTSKASEQYF
TRBJ1-4 many TRBV18 TRBD1 TGTGCCAGCTCACGGGACAGGGCTAATGAAAAACTGTTTTTT CASSRDRANEKLFF
TRBJ2-2 few TRBV5-1 . TGCGCCAGCAGCTACCTTAAGAGGGCGAACACCGGGGAGCTGTTTTTT CASSYLKRANTGELFF
TRBJ1-2 few TRBV29-1 TRBD1 TGCAGCGTTGAAGATGACAGGGCTAATGGCTACACCTTC CSVEDDRANGYTF
TRBJ2-1 . TRBV7-9 . TGTGCCAGCAGCCCAAAACCTTTCAATGAGCAGTTCTTC CASSPKPFNEQFF
TRBJ2-7 . TRBV4-3 . TGCGCCAGCAGCCGCTACCCAGGGGACGAGCAGTACTTC CASSRYPGDEQYF
TRBJ2-1 . TRBV10-3 . TGTGCCATCAGTGCTGACAATGAGCAGTTCTTC CAISADNEQFF
TRBJ2-5 few TRBV28 . TGTGCCAGCAATCCCGCCCGGGGCGATACATACCAAGAGACCCAGTACTTC CASNPARGDTYQETQYF
TRBJ1-5 . TRBV6-2/TRBV6-3 . TGTGCCAGCAGTTACCCCACAGGGAATCAGCCCCAGCATTTT CASSYPTGNQPQHF
TRBJ2-2 . TRBV7-2 TRBD1 TGTGCCAGCAGCTTAGCGGGACAGGGGAACACCGGGGAGCTGTTTTTT CASSLAGQGNTGELFF
TRBJ2-7 many TRBV27 . TGTGCCAGCAGTCGCTTAAGTACCTACGAGCAGTACTTC CASSRLSTYEQYF
TRBJ2-5 . TRBV29-1 TRBD1 TGCAGCGTTTCGGGACAGAGCTACCAGCAGTACTTC CSVSGQSYQQYF
TRBJ2-5 few TRBV7-6 TRBD1 TGTGCCAGCAGCCTCGGGACAGGGGGCGCATTGGGAGAGACCCAGTACTTC CASSLGTGGALGETQYF
TRBJ2-2 few TRBV2 TRBD2 TGTGCCAGCGCCGGACTAGGAGGCACCGGGGAGCTGTTTTTT CASAGLGGTGELFF
TRBJ2-5 many TRBV7-2 TRBD2 TGTGCCAGCAGCCTCTGGACTAGCCGAGCTTTGGAGACCCAGTACTTC CASSLWTSRALETQYF
TRBJ2-5 many TRBV5-1 TRBD1 TGCGCCAGCAGCTTGGATAACAGGGGCCAAGAGACCCAGTACTTC CASSLDNRGQETQYF
TRBJ1-1 . TRBV20-1 . TGCAGTGCTAGAGATTTGAGGGGCACTGAAGCTTTCTTT CSARDLRGTEAFF
TRBJ2-1 few TRBV28 TRBD2 TGTGCCAGCAGTTCCATTCCCGGGACTAGCAGCTACAATGAGCAGTTCTTC CASSSIPGTSSYNEQFF
TRBJ2-1 many TRBV19 . TGTGCCAGTAGTGTGATTAGCAATGAGCAGTTCTTC CASSVISNEQFF
TRBJ2-7 . TRBV6-5 . TGTGCCAGCATGTCGGGACGATCCTACGAGCAGTACTTC CASMSGRSYEQYF
TRBJ1-2 . TRBV16 . TGTGCCAGCAGCCAAATGGGACCTAGAGGGGGCTACACCTTC CASSQMGPRGGYTF
TRBJ1-5 . TRBV29-1 . TGCAGCGCTATCGAGGGGGGGGGCCAGCTCCAGCATTTT CSAIEGGGQLQHF
TRBJ1-1 . TRBV28 . TGTGCCAGCAGTTTACCGCAGGGGTTGGGTGAACCTTTCTTT CASSLPQGLGEPFF
TRBJ2-5 . TRBV18 TRBD2 TGTGCCAGCACTGGGACTAGCGGGGAGCAAGAGACCCAGTACTTC CASTGTSGEQETQYF
TRBJ2-1 few TRBV3-1 TRBD2 TGTGCCAGCAGACGCGGGGGGGCCGGGAATGAGCAGTTCTTC CASRRGGAGNEQFF
TRBJ1-2 . TRBV27 . TGTGCCAGCAGCCCTAGATGGGGCAGGGGAGACGATGGCTACACCTTC CASSPRWGRGDDGYTF
TRBJ2-1 . TRBV6-2/TRBV6-3 TRBD1 TGTGCCAGCAGCTTTAGGACAGGGGTCTACAATGAGCAGTTCTTC CASSFRTGVYNEQFF
TRBJ1-1 . TRBV6-5 . TGTGCCAGCAGTTACACCTGGGCAGGGAGGAACACTGAAGCTTTCTTT CASSYTWAGRNTEAFF
TRBJ2-5 . TRBV27 TRBD2 TGTGCCAGCAGTTCCCTAGCGGACTTCCGAGAGGCCCAGTACTTC CASSSLADFREAQYF
TRBJ2-7 . TRBV5-1 TRBD2 TGCGCCAGCAGCTTGGCCGGGGAAGCGGGGGCCTACGAGCAGTACTTC CASSLAGEAGAYEQYF
TRBJ1-2 few TRBV7-2 . TGTGCCAGCAGCTTAGATGGGGACTCCTATGGCTACACCTTC CASSLDGDSYGYTF
TRBJ2-5 few TRBV27 TRBD1 TGTGCCAGCAGTTCACCCGGACAGGGGGCGTTTCAAGAGACCCAGTACTTC CASSSPGQGAFQETQYF
TRBJ2-1 few TRBV10-3 . TGTGCCATCTCAAAGGGGCTCTCCTACAATGAGCAGTTCTTC CAISKGLSYNEQFF